The 9 T cell receptor beta chains below were found in one sample sequenced in a study of T cell responses to AZD1222 COVID-19 vaccine (dated by TCRdb to the early 2020s). The receptor library was made with the immunoSEQ multiplex PCR assay. TCRdb retrieved this table from immuneACCESS and kept in-frame rearrangements only. Not all clones are present; in checked studies, unresolved V genes account for under half, and no reason is known for the remainder. This sample gives approximately 65,000 clones in total; about four fifths of them show up just once. The top ten clonotypes cover around 10% of the sample. Reading the label with the study, this specimen's time point is: baseline before first vaccination. The material was peripheral blood, obtained on day 0 of AZD1222 vaccination. The receptors were sampled from an adult in good health.

The chain couples TRBV27 to TRBJ2-3, with a possible D match to TRBD1 (6 bases). The CDR3 is made up of 14 amino acids. The germline V gene has CDR1 MNHEY and CDR2 SMNVEV (reference sequence). The V and J ends lost 3 bases and 4 bases respectively, with 11 bases between them. This chain's CDR3 is CASSFINRADTQYF. CDR3 DNA: TGTGCCAGCAGTTTCATCAACAGGGCAGATACGCAGTATTTT.

CDR3 coding DNA: TGTGCCAGCTCACCCCTGGGACAGGGGGCACTTCTCGACTATGGCTACACCTTC. This codes for CASSPLGQGALLDYGYTF. V and J are TRBV18 and TRBJ1-2; TRBD1 matches 12 bases. The CDR3 is 18 amino acids. The germline V gene encodes CDR1 KGHSH and CDR2 LQKENI. The ends lost 3 bases at V and 3 bases at J; junction bases unmatched: 11.

The V call is TRBV4-1, the J call TRBJ1-4, with D hard to call. Germline-derived CDR1 and CDR2 are MGHRA and YSYEKL. The V gene lost 3 bases and the J gene lost 2 bases, with 28 bases spanning the gap. This CDR3 has 21 amino acids. CDR3 in amino acids: CASSQGLLPGSSTFTNEKLFF. In DNA, the CDR3 is TGCGCCAGCAGCCAGGGTTTACTCCCGGGCTCGTCCACCTTCACTAATGAAAAACTGTTTTTT.

This clone appeared a few times. The rearrangement uses TRBV21-1 and TRBJ1-5; the tabulated D call, TRBD1, remains unverified against the DNA. TRBV21-1 is deemed a pseudogene. The CDR3 loop spans 17 amino acids. CDR3 DNA sequence: TGTGCCAGCAGCAAAAGGGAGGACAGGCATAGCAATCAGCCCCAGCATTTT. This sequence encodes CASSKREDRHSNQPQHF.

The chain has TRBV27 and TRBJ2-3, with 10 positions matching TRBD2. The CDR3 runs to 17 residues. Germline lookup yields CDR1 MNHEY and CDR2 SMNVEV (reference sequence). The V segment lost 0 bases and the J segment 3 bases; nucleotides outside the gene matches: 6. The CDR3 spells CASSLSIGLAVTDTQYF. The CDR3 nucleotides read TGTGCCAGCAGTTTATCGATTGGACTAGCGGTAACAGATACGCAGTATTTT.

The V gene is TRBV6-2 or TRBV6-3, the J gene TRBJ2-3; a weak D match, TRBD2 (5 bases). Trimming shortened V by 6 bases and J by 5 bases, and 15 bases separated the two germline ends. The CDR3 covers 14 residues. From germline, CDR1 is MNHEY and CDR2 SVGEGT. DNA of the CDR3: TGTGCCAGCAGCCCCAGGCTAGCAGGAGATACGCAGTATTTT. Translation: CASSPRLAGDTQYF.

The table lists this clone with a few counts. This chain uses TRBV3-1 (or the pseudogene TRBV3-2) with TRBJ1-1; 8 nucleotides line up with TRBD1. Per the germline V gene, CDR1 is LGHDT and CDR2 is YNNKEL (reference sequence). The CDR3 is 14 residues long. V shed 1 base, J shed 6 bases, and the junction held 4 bases outside the gene matches. CDR3 nucleotide sequence: TGTGCCAGCAGCCAAGTGCAGGGGGCGGCTGAAGCTTTCTTT. Encoded protein: CASSQVQGAAEAFF.

V usage is TRBV28 and J usage is TRBJ1-4; D remains ambiguous. Trimming took 6 bases from V and 0 from J, leaving 17 bases between them. Per the germline V gene, CDR1 is MDHEN and CDR2 is SYDVKM. CDR3 size: 17 residues. The CDR3 sequence is CASRGPRMRATNEKLFF. CDR3 sequence (DNA): TGTGCCAGCAGAGGACCGAGGATGAGGGCAACTAATGAAAAACTGTTTTTT.

V usage is TRBV28 and J usage is TRBJ2-1; the D gene could be TRBD1 or TRBD2 (5 bases each). The V and J ends lost 4 bases and 8 bases respectively, with 15 bases between them. Germline loops: CDR1 MDHEN, CDR2 SYDVKM. The CDR3 contains 14 residues. The CDR3 nucleotides read TGTGCCAGCAGTTCCGGGGCCCCGGCACATGAGCAGTTCTTC. Its translation: CASSSGAPAHEQFF. Together with reference TRBV28 and TRBJ2-1, the CDR3 gives the full variable domain: DVKVTQSSRYLVKRTGEKVFLECVQDMDHENMFWYRQDPGLGLRLIYFSYDVKMKEKGDIPEGYSVSREKKERFSLILESASTNQTSMYLCASSSGAPAHEQFFGPGTRLTVL.